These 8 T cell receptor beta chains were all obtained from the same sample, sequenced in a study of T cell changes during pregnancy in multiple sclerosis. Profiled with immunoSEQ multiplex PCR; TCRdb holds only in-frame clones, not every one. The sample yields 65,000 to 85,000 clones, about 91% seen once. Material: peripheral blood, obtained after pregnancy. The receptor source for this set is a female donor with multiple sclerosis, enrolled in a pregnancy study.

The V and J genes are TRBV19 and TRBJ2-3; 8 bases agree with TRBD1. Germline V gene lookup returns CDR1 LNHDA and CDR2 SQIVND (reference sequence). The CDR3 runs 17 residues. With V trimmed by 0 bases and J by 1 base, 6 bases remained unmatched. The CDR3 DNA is TGTGCCAGTAGTATAGATTATAGGACAGGGCGCACAGATACGCAGTATTTT. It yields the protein CASSIDYRTGRTDTQYF.

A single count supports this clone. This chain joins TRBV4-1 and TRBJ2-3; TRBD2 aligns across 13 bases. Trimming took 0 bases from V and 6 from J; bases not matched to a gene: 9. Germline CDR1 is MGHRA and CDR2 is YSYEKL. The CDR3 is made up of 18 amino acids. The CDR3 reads CASSQDLIGLAGADTQYF. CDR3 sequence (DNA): TGCGCCAGCAGCCAAGATTTGATAGGACTAGCGGGAGCGGATACGCAGTATTTT.

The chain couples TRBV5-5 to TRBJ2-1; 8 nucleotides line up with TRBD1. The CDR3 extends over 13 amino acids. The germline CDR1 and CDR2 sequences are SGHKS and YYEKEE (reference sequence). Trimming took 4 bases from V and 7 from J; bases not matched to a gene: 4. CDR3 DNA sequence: TGTGCCAGCAGCGGGACAGGTAGAAATGAGCAGTTCTTC. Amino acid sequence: CASSGTGRNEQFF.

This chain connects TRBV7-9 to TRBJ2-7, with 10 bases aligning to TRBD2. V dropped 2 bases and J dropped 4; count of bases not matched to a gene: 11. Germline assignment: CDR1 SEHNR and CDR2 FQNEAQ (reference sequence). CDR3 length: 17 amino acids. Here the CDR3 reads CASSLTDSASGGYEQYF. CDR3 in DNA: TGTGCCAGCAGCTTAACTGACTCGGCTAGCGGGGGATACGAGCAGTACTTC.

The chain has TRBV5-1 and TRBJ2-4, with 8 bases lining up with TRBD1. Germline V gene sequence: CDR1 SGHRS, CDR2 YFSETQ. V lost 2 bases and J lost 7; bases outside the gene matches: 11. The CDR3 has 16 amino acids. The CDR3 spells CASSFTGTGGGNIQYF. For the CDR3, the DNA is TGCGCCAGCAGCTTTACCGGGACAGGAGGTGGGAACATTCAGTACTTC.

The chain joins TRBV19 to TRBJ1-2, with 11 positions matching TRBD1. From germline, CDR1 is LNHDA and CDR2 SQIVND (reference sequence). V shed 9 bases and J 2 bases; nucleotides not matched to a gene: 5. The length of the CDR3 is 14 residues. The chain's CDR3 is CASLDRGRNYGYTF. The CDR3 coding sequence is TGTGCCAGCCTGGACAGGGGGCGCAACTATGGCTACACCTTC.

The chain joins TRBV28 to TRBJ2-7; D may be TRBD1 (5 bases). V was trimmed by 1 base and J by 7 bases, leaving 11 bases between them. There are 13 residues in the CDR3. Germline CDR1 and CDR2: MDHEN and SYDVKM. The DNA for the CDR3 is TGTGCCAGCAGTTTATCCAGGGTACGGGAGCAGTACTTC. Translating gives CASSLSRVREQYF.

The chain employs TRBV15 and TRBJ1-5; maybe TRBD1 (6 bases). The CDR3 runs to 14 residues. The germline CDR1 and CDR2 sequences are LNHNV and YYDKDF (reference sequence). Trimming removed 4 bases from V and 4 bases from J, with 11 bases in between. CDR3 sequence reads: CATSTGRGNQPQHF. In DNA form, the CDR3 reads TGTGCCACCAGCACCGGGAGGGGGAATCAGCCCCAGCATTTT.